This entry describes one T cell receptor beta chain. Its antigen is not yet known. At one end the junction does not follow the germline gene, possibly because of a read error. Deep TCRbeta sequencing was performed with the immunoSEQ platform. Per the authors' processing: Only productive rearrangements were exported from the immunoSEQ Analyzer for further analysis. T cell phenotypes were assigned to bulk TCRbeta clonotypes by matching the clonotypes to single-cell RNA+TCR-seq clones that had the same TCRbeta sequence. Using bulk TCR sequencing data, clone enrichment in tumor was calculated by dividing a clone's tumor frequency by the same clone's PBMC frequency. TCRs were sorted with GLIPH into specificity groups, meaning clusters of distinct TCRs that share CDR3 motifs and likely recognize common antigens. TCRdb holds this immuneACCESS table with in-frame rearrangements only. Some clones are missing; in checked studies, unresolved V genes explain under half, and the rest has no known cause. That table furnishes V, J and clone size, whereas the DNA furnished D and trimming. The sample table holds about 59,000 clones, of which about 82% were seen once. The ten largest make up 13% of the sample.

Reading the label with the study, this specimen's time point is: before anti-PD-1 therapy. For bulk TCRbeta sequencing, genomic DNA was extracted from tumor biopsies or peripheral blood, and input amounts ranged from about 600 ng to 6,004 ng. Every patient had histologically proven advanced or metastatic basal or squamous cell carcinoma and was a poor candidate for surgical resection. The basal cell carcinoma cohort was made up of some ten patients, and bulk tumor TCR sequencing was performed for seven or eight of these patients. The sample is drawn from a study of T cells in tumors after PD-1 blockade (dated by TCRdb to the late 2010s). With regard to the full study: Prior checkpoint blockade, systemic immunosuppressant use, and recent radiotherapy or other anti-cancer therapy within 4 weeks were grounds for patient exclusion. Paired single-cell RNA and TCR sequencing was done in the study on site-matched tumors from patients with BCC or SCC, both before and after anti-PD-1 therapy. A subset of patients also received ongoing daily vismodegib 150 mg during anti-PD-1 treatment. To compare clonotypes in blood versus tumor, bulk TCR sequencing was run on 10 peripheral blood samples drawn from 5 patients. RECIST version 1.1 was the standard used to evaluate clinical response. Treatment consisted of either cemiplimab 350 mg every 2 weeks or pembrolizumab 200 mg every 3 weeks. An average of 113,528 TCR templates (range 24,679-257,772) and roughly 37,000 unique clonotypes was obtained for peripheral blood samples. Results the study describes overall, beyond this receptor: Roughly 40% of TCR clonotypes from the tumor were detected in blood, and certain novel exhausted tumor clones were present in blood collected before treatment, which suggests recruitment from the periphery. Where the novel T cell clones came from was not determined, and possible sources could include lymphoid organs or rare unexpanded clones inside the tumor or in the tumor periphery.

The CDR3, from cysteine to phenylalanine, totals 12 residues. Only the CDR3 DNA is retained, 36 bases long and in frame from the first base. CDR1 and CDR2 were assigned from the germline V gene (reference sequence) as LGHDT and YNNKEL. The rearranged chain carries TRBV3-1 (or the pseudogene TRBV3-2) and TRBJ2-4, and TRBD1 aligns with 9 junction nucleotides. This TCR derives from a human donor with basal cell carcinoma. The starting material was PBMCs, obtained before anti-PD-1 treatment. The DNA sequence reads TGTGCCAGCAGCCGGGGGGGGACAGGGAGGAACTTC. It codes for CASSRGGTGRNF.